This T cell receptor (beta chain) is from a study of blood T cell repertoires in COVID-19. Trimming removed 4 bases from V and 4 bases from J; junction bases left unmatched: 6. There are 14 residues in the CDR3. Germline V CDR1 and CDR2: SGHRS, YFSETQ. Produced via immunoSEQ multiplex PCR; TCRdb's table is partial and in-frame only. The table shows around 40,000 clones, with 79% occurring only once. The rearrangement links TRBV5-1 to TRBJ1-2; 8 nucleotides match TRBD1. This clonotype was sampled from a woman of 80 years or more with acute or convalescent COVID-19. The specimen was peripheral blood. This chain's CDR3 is CASSGQGSIYGYTF. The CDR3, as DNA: TGCGCCAGCAGCGGACAGGGTTCTATCTATGGCTACACCTTC.